This TCR beta chain stems from a study of CD8 T cells in Susac syndrome. The germline V gene encodes CDR1 LGHDT and CDR2 YNNKEL (reference sequence). V shed 3 bases and J shed 4 bases, with 12 bases lying between them. The CDR3 spans 14 residues. When the RNA was reverse transcribed, random hexamers were used with an input of 0.5 to 1 ug. TCRdb reprocessed the immunoSEQ multiplex PCR reads with MiXCR, giving one entry per CDR3 protein. The data show 110,000 or so distinct CDR3 sequences, around 92% seen once. The clonotype originates from a human donor with multiple sclerosis. The chain joins TRBV3-1 to TRBJ1-1, with D unclear. Specimen: CD4+ T cells from PBMCs. The CDR3 DNA reads as TGTGCCAGCAGCCAGGGATTTACGAGCACTGAAGCTTTCTTT. It translates to CASSQGFTSTEAFF.